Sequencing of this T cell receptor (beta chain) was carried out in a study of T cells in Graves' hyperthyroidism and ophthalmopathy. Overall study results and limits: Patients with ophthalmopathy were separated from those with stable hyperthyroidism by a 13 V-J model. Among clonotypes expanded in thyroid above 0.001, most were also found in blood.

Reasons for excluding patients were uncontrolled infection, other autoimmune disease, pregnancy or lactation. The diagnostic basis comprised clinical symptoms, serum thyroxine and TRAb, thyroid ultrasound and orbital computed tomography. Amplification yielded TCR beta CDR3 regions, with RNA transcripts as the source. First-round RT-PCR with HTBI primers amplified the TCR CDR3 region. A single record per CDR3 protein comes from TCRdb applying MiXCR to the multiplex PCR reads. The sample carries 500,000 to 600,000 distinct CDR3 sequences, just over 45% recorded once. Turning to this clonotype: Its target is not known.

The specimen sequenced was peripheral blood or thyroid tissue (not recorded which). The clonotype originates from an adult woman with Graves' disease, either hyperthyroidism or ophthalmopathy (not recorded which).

In DNA, the CDR3 is TGCGCCAGCAGCCATCGAACGAAGGGGGCGCGGTCTGAAGCTTTCTTT. It specifies CASSHRTKGARSEAFF. V gene TRBV5-1 combines with J gene TRBJ1-1; 7 bases align to TRBD1. The V and J ends lost 4 bases and 6 bases, in that order; junction bases with no gene match: 15. The germline V gene has CDR1 SGHRS and CDR2 YFSETQ. This CDR3 has 16 residues.